This TCR beta chain was sequenced in a study of T cell changes during pregnancy in multiple sclerosis. Sequencing was performed with immunoSEQ multiplex PCR; in TCRdb, only in-frame clones are kept and a portion is missing. The profile shows 35,000 to 45,000 clones, about nine tenths of them singletons. This clone was observed a handful of times. Sample: CD4+ T cells from peripheral blood mononuclear cells, taken in the second trimester of pregnancy. This clonotype was sampled from a female donor in good health, enrolled as a control in a pregnancy study.

In DNA, the CDR3 is TGTGCCAGCAGCGTCGGACAGGGGGCGCATTCACCCCTCCACTTT. Protein: CASSVGQGAHSPLHF. V gene TRBV7-8 combines with J gene TRBJ1-6; 11 bases align to TRBD1. The germline V gene encodes CDR1 SGHVS and CDR2 FQNEAQ. CDR3 length: 15 residues. V gave up 5 bases and J gave up 8 bases; unmatched junction bases: 5.